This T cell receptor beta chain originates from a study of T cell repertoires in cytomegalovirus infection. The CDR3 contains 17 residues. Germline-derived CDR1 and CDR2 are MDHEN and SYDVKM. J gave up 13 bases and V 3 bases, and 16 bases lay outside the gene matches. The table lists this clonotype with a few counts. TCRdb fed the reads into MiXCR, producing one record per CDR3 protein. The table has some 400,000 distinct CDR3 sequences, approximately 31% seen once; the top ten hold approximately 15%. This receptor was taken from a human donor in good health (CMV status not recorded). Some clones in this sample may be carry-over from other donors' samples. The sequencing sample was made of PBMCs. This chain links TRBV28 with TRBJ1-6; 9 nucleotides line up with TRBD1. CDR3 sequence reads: CASSLLGQGVGVGPLHF. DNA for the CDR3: TGTGCCAGCAGTTTGTTGGGACAGGGAGTAGGTGTGGGTCCCCTCCACTTT.